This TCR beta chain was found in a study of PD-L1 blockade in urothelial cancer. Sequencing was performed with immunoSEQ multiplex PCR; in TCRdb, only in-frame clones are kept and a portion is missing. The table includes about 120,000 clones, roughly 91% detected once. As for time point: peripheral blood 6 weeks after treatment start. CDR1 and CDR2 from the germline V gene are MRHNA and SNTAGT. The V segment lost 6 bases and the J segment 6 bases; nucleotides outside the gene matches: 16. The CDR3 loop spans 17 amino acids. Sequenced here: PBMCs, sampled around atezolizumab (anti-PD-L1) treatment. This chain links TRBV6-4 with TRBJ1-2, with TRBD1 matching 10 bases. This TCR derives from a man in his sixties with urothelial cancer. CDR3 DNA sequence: TGTGCCAGCAGAGAAAAGGGACAGGGGTCTGCTAAGGATGGCTACACCTTC. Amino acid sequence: CASREKGQGSAKDGYTF.